The 28 T cell receptor beta chains given below trace back to one sample, sequenced in a study of T-cell memory formation after mild COVID-19. TCRdb ran MiXCR on the 5' RACE reads and lists one entry per CDR3 protein. The sample yields roughly 450,000 distinct CDR3 sequences, 15% to 20% seen once. What was sequenced was PBMCs or a T cell subset sorted from them (not recorded which). These receptors all stem from an adult woman who had mild COVID-19 (a few samples of this study predate the infection). Cell type and time point are not known.

This clonotype appeared once. The rearrangement uses TRBV9 and TRBJ1-1; no firm D call. This CDR3 is 15 amino acids long. CDR1 and CDR2 (germline): SGDLS, YYNGEE. V was pared by 4 bases and J by 0 bases, with 13 bases between. The DNA for the CDR3 is TGTGCCAGCAGCCCCCAGACGGTACTGAACACTGAAGCTTTCTTT. Its protein product is CASSPQTVLNTEAFF. Supplemented by reference TRBV9 and TRBJ1-1, the full variable domain reads DSGVTQTPKHLITATGQRVTLRCSPRSGDLSVYWYQQSLDQGLQFLIQYYNGEERAKGNILERFSAQQFPDLHSELNLSSLELGDSALYFCASSPQTVLNTEAFFGQGTRLTVV.

The V and J genes are TRBV12-3 or TRBV12-4 and TRBJ2-1, with D uncertain. The CDR3 runs to 13 residues. The V end was cut by 3 bases, the J end by 4 bases, with 7 bases between. The CDR3, as DNA: TGTGCCAGCAGTTTTGATCCGTACAATGAGCAGTTCTTC. This encodes CASSFDPYNEQFF.

This clonotype was observed a few times. The V gene is TRBV7-2, the J gene TRBJ2-3; D gene unclear. Trimming pared 1 base from V and 2 bases from J, leaving 13 bases between. Germline V gene data show CDR1 as SGHTA and CDR2 as FQGNSA. This CDR3 has 16 residues. CDR3 nucleotides: TGTGCCAGCAGCTTAGGGGTCGGTGGCAACACAGATACGCAGTATTTT. Protein product: CASSLGVGGNTDTQYF.

This clonotype came up many times. CDR3 nucleotides: TGTGCCAGCAGTCATAGCGGGTCCTACGAGCAGTACTTC. This gives the protein CASSHSGSYEQYF. The rearrangement uses TRBV12-3 or TRBV12-4 and TRBJ2-7; 7 nucleotides align to TRBD2. The CDR3 length is 13 residues. Trimming at V came to 5 bases and at J to 1 base, leaving 2 bases not matched to a gene.

This clonotype was counted only a few times. The chain joins TRBV9 to TRBJ1-3; 7 bases map to TRBD1. Germline V CDR1 and CDR2: SGDLS, YYNGEE. After removal of 9 bases from V and 0 bases from J, the junction contained 6 bases not matched to a gene. This CDR3 spans 14 amino acids. CDR3 nucleotide sequence: TGTGCCACTTCGACAGGGACCTCTGGAAACACCATATATTTT. Its translation: CATSTGTSGNTIYF.

This clonotype turned up a few times. The chain is built from TRBV6-1 and TRBJ1-6, with D possibly matching TRBD1 (6 bases). CDR3 size: 13 residues. Trimming pared 6 bases from V and 17 bases from J, leaving 20 bases between. The germline gives CDR1 MNHNS, CDR2 SASEGT. The DNA of the CDR3 is TGTGCCAGCAGCGCCTCCGGGACACCCGGCATCCACTTT. This translates into CASSASGTPGIHF.

This chain connects TRBV20-1 to TRBJ2-3; 8 bases align to TRBD2. This CDR3 has 16 amino acids. V shed 3 bases, J shed 1 base, and the junction held 9 bases outside the gene matches. Germline loops: CDR1 DFQATT, CDR2 SNEGSKA (reference sequence). This chain's CDR3 is CSASGASGLRTDTQYF. The DNA for the CDR3 is TGCAGTGCTAGCGGGGCTAGCGGGTTGCGCACAGATACGCAGTATTTT.

In this sample, this clonotype turned up a few times. The CDR3 is CASSYSLGPSSGANVLTF. As DNA, the CDR3 is TGTGCCAGCAGTTACTCGCTAGGGCCCAGCTCTGGGGCCAACGTCCTGACTTTC. The chain carries TRBV6-6 and TRBJ2-6; D call uncertain. The CDR3 totals 18 residues. Trimming shortened V by 0 bases and J by 0 bases, and 12 bases separated the two germline ends. Germline V CDR1 and CDR2: MNHNY, SVGAGI (reference sequence).

A few counts support this clonotype. The chain joins TRBV6-5 to TRBJ2-6, with a weak D call TRBD2 (6 bases). Deletions cut 6 bases from V and 0 bases from J, with 18 bases between. Germline CDR1 and CDR2: MNHEY and SVGAGI. The CDR3 runs to 18 residues. CDR3 sequence reads: CASRPAGLGPSGANVLTF. In DNA, the CDR3 is TGTGCCAGCAGACCGGCGGGGTTGGGACCCTCTGGGGCCAACGTCCTGACTTTC.

This chain connects TRBV9 to TRBJ1-6; no reliable D call. The V and J ends lost 1 base and 7 bases respectively, with 9 bases between them. The CDR3 covers 14 residues. Germline assignment: CDR1 SGDLS and CDR2 YYNGEE. CDR3 loop: CASSVREGNSPLHF. The CDR3 DNA reads as TGTGCCAGCAGCGTACGGGAGGGAAATTCACCCCTCCACTTT.

This clonotype was counted at least ten times. One end of the junction varies from germline; a read error may be responsible. V usage is TRBV12-3 or TRBV12-4 and J usage is TRBJ2-1; TRBD2 aligns across 8 bases. This CDR3 has 14 amino acids. The CDR3 sequence: CASSLAGSYNEQFF. CDR3 sequence (DNA): TGCGCCAGCAGTCTAGCGGGCTCCTACAATGAGCAGTTCTTC.

A few counts support this clonotype. The chain links TRBV5-1 to TRBJ1-4; TRBD1 is a possible D gene (5 bases). Germline CDR1 SGHRS, CDR2 YFSETQ. The CDR3 is made up of 17 amino acids. V lost 3 bases and J 8 bases, leaving 23 bases between the germline ends. The CDR3 region is CASSSSPIWGSTEKLFF. Here the CDR3 DNA reads TGCGCCAGCAGCTCCAGCCCAATATGGGGGTCTACCGAAAAACTGTTTTTT. Filled out from reference TRBV5-1 and TRBJ1-4, the complete variable domain reads KAGVTQTPRYLIKTRGQQVTLSCSPISGHRSVSWYQQTPGQGLQFLFEYFSETQRNKGNFPGRFSGRQFSNSRSEMNVSTLELGDSALYLCASSSSPIWGSTEKLFFGSGTQLSVL.

This clonotype has more than one count but fewer than ten. The rearrangement joins TRBV25-1 to TRBJ1-2; D gene uncertain. V lost 1 base, J lost 2 bases, and 11 bases lay in between. This CDR3 has 15 residues. Germline V gives CDR1 MGHDK, CDR2 SYGVNS. CDR3 amino acids: CASSESTGGNYGYTF. CDR3 in DNA: TGTGCCAGCAGTGAATCGACGGGAGGGAACTATGGCTACACCTTC.

This clonotype was seen many times. The gene calls are TRBV20-1 and TRBJ2-1; 8 bases map to TRBD2. This CDR3 region has 15 residues. Trimming removed 0 bases from V and 2 bases from J; junction bases left unmatched: 3. The germline gives CDR1 DFQATT, CDR2 SNEGSKA (reference sequence). CDR3 protein: CSARDKAGAYNEQFF. For the CDR3, the DNA is TGCAGTGCTAGAGATAAAGCGGGAGCCTACAATGAGCAGTTCTTC.

This clonotype was counted at least ten times. V is TRBV9 and J is TRBJ1-5; D is possibly TRBD1 (6 bases). From germline, CDR1 is SGDLS and CDR2 YYNGEE. With 0 bases removed from V and 6 bases from J, the gap between germline ends came to 10 bases. This CDR3 is built from 14 residues. In nucleotides, the CDR3 is TGTGCCAGCAGCGTAGGGCCAGGGGCTCAGCCCCAGCATTTT. Translation: CASSVGPGAQPQHF.

The V call is TRBV7-3, the J call TRBJ2-7, with D perhaps TRBD2 (7 bases). CDR1 is SGHTA and CDR2 is FQGTGA in the germline V gene. The CDR3 runs to 19 residues. V lost 5 bases and J lost 7, with 33 bases in between. The CDR3 spells CASSPWEGGGPLRSCEQYF. CDR3 DNA: TGTGCCAGCAGCCCGTGGGAGGGGGGAGGACCTCTTCGGTCGTGTGAGCAGTACTTC.

In this sample, this clonotype turned up many times. This CDR3 reads CASSFGDREAYEQYF. As DNA, the CDR3 is TGTGCCAGCAGCTTTGGGGACAGGGAGGCCTACGAGCAGTACTTC. The chain combines TRBV5-4 with TRBJ2-7, with TRBD1 identical over 9 bases. Unmatched junction bases numbered 5, after V lost 2 bases and J lost 2 bases. The CDR3 covers 15 residues. From germline, CDR1 is SGHNT and CDR2 YYREEE (reference sequence).

This chain joins TRBV19 and TRBJ2-1, with TRBD2 matching over 13 bases. CDR3 length equals 17 residues. The V segment lost 3 bases and the J segment 2 bases; nucleotides outside the gene matches: 4. CDR1 and CDR2 from the germline V gene are LNHDA and SQIVND (reference sequence). Written as DNA, the CDR3 is TGTGCCAGTAGTATTACTAGCGGGAGGGTCGCCTACAATGAGCAGTTCTTC. It yields the protein CASSITSGRVAYNEQFF. The whole variable domain, remainder taken from reference TRBV19 and TRBJ2-1, is DGGITQSPKYLFRKEGQNVTLSCEQNLNHDAMYWYRQDPGQGLRLIYYSQIVNDFQKGDIAEGYSVSREKKESFPLTVTSAQKNPTAFYLCASSITSGRVAYNEQFFGPGTRLTVL.

The genes are TRBV18 and TRBJ2-7; D gene ambiguous. CDR3 length equals 16 residues. CDR1 is KGHSH, CDR2 LQKENI, per germline. Trimming shortened V by 6 bases and J by 0 bases, and 18 bases separated the two germline ends. CDR3 protein: CASSNHRRLLSYEQYF. The CDR3, as DNA: TGTGCCAGCTCCAACCATCGGAGACTTCTCTCCTACGAGCAGTACTTC.

The table lists this clonotype with a few counts. J is TRBJ2-2 and V is TRBV5-5, with 8 bases aligning to TRBD2. Germline V gene sequence: CDR1 SGHKS, CDR2 YYEKEE (reference sequence). The CDR3 sequence is 14 residues long. The V gene end was trimmed by 7 bases and the J gene end by 4 bases; junction bases not matched to a gene: 6. This CDR3 is CASLRGEGTGELFF. The CDR3 nucleotides read TGTGCCAGCTTGCGGGGGGAAGGCACCGGGGAGCTGTTTTTT.

This clonotype was recorded once. This chain links TRBV7-2 with TRBJ1-2; 7 nucleotides align to TRBD1. J gave up 6 bases and V 5 bases, and 9 bases lay outside the gene matches. The CDR3 is 14 amino acids. Germline V CDR1 and CDR2: SGHTA, FQGNSA. The CDR3: CASSPGGGWHGYTF. CDR3 coding DNA: TGTGCCAGCAGCCCAGGGGGGGGGTGGCATGGCTACACCTTC.

This clonotype was seen a handful of times. The chain's CDR3 is CSAHAGLHNTQYF. The CDR3, as DNA: TGCAGTGCTCATGCGGGACTACATAATACGCAGTATTTT. The chain is built from TRBV20-1 and TRBJ2-3, with 7 bases fitting TRBD2. The V and J ends lost 5 bases and 7 bases, in that order; junction bases with no gene match: 9. This CDR3 spans 13 amino acids. From germline, CDR1 is DFQATT and CDR2 SNEGSKA (reference sequence).

There are a few counts of this clonotype. The gene calls are TRBV5-1 and TRBJ1-1; possible D gene TRBD1, 5 bases. CDR3 length: 14 amino acids. From germline, CDR1 is SGHRS and CDR2 YFSETQ. V was shortened by 2 bases and J by 0 bases, with 8 bases between the two germline ends. CDR3 region: CASSFRELNTEAFF. As DNA, the CDR3 is TGCGCCAGCAGCTTCAGGGAACTGAACACTGAAGCTTTCTTT.

This clonotype was detected a few times. The CDR3 sequence is CATSPRTSGSVNEQFF. The CDR3 nucleotides are TGTGCCACCAGCCCTCGGACTAGCGGGAGTGTCAATGAGCAGTTCTTC. This chain uses TRBV15 with TRBJ2-1; 13 bases align to TRBD2. Germline-derived CDR1 and CDR2 are LNHNV and YYDKDF (reference sequence). Trimming removed 5 bases from V and 6 bases from J; junction bases left unmatched: 7. The CDR3 runs to 16 residues.

The genes are TRBV25-1 and TRBJ2-5, with D perhaps matching TRBD2 (6 bases). Germline values: CDR1 MGHDK, CDR2 SYGVNS. Between the trimmed V and J ends, which lost 5 bases and 5 bases, there was a span of 21 bases. This CDR3 is 16 amino acids long. The CDR3 sequence is CASSTPFGLLGETQYF. Written as DNA, the CDR3 is TGTGCCAGCAGTACTCCCTTTGGACTACTTGGGGAGACCCAGTACTTC.

V usage is TRBV3-1 and J usage is TRBJ2-7; TRBD2 matches at 10 bases. The V segment lost 4 bases and the J segment 3 bases; nucleotides outside the gene matches: 12. This CDR3 comprises 17 residues. Germline-derived CDR1 and CDR2 are LGHDT and YNNKEL (reference sequence). The CDR3 loop is CASSRAPTSGTVYEQYF. Here the CDR3 DNA reads TGTGCCAGCAGCCGAGCCCCTACTAGCGGGACCGTCTACGAGCAGTACTTC.

The chain links TRBV20-1 to TRBJ2-3; possibly TRBD1 or TRBD2 for D (5 bases each). The V gene lost 6 bases and the J gene lost 0 bases, with 16 bases spanning the gap. Germline-derived CDR1 and CDR2 are DFQATT and SNEGSKA (reference sequence). The CDR3 extends over 15 amino acids. In DNA, the CDR3 is TGCAGTGCCCTAGCTGTAGAGGGGAGCACAGATACGCAGTATTTT. It yields the protein CSALAVEGSTDTQYF.

This clonotype appeared a few times. V and J are TRBV15 and TRBJ1-6; maybe TRBD1 (6 bases). V lost 5 bases, J lost 4 bases, and 9 bases lay in between. CDR1 and CDR2 (germline): LNHNV, YYDKDF (reference sequence). The CDR3 length is 14 residues. DNA of the CDR3: TGTGCCACCAGCCCGGACAGATATAATTCACCCCTCCACTTT. This gives the protein CATSPDRYNSPLHF.